This T cell receptor (beta chain) was sequenced for a study of T cell changes during pregnancy in multiple sclerosis. V dropped 2 bases and J dropped 9; count of bases not matched to a gene: 7. Germline values: CDR1 MNHEY, CDR2 SMNVEV (reference sequence). The CDR3 runs to 15 residues. Some clones are missing from TCRdb's copy, which holds only in-frame ones; the method was immunoSEQ multiplex PCR. There are some 22,000 clones in the sample; 85% occur only once, and roughly 7.6% lies in the top ten. Sample: CD8+ T cells from peripheral blood mononuclear cells, taken before pregnancy. The receptor's source is a female donor with multiple sclerosis, enrolled in a pregnancy study. V is TRBV27 and J is TRBJ2-1; 10 bases map to TRBD2. For the CDR3, the DNA is TGTGCCAGCAGTTTACTTACTAGCGGGATCTCTGAGCAGTTCTTC. It is translated as CASSLLTSGISEQFF.